This TCR beta chain came from a study of regulatory T cells in long-lasting Graves disease. General observations from the study: Since the sample size was small, accuracy may have been reduced.

With regard to this clonotype: The antigen remains unidentified.

CDR3 regions were amplified by Arm-PCR using iRepertoire HTBI primers to build TCR beta libraries. TCRdb used MiXCR to reprocess the multiplex PCR reads, holding one entry per CDR3 protein. Here the sample spans about 220,000 distinct CDR3 sequences, approximately 19% being singletons. The time point here: newly diagnosed GD, antithyroid drugs for less than 3 months. After RNA was extracted from PBMCs, the TCR library was made from it. CDR3 length: 13 amino acids. V lost 0 bases, J lost 8 bases, and 10 bases lay in between. Per germline, CDR1 MNHEY and CDR2 SMNVEV (reference sequence). These data were also filed under a second study, of T cells in Graves' hyperthyroidism and ophthalmopathy.

The rearrangement links TRBV27 to TRBJ1-2; D not certain. This clonotype originated in a woman younger than 45 with Graves disease. The source was peripheral blood mononuclear cells (PBMCs), collected at new diagnosis, from a patient treated with antithyroid drugs. CDR3 loop: CASSLSRARGYTF. CDR3 DNA sequence: TGTGCCAGCAGTTTATCTCGGGCACGAGGCTACACCTTC.